The 8 T cell receptor beta chains below were found in one sample sequenced in a study of T cell responses to AZD1222 COVID-19 vaccine. Some clones are missing from TCRdb's copy, which holds only in-frame ones; the method was immunoSEQ multiplex PCR. The table lists about 60,000 clones, roughly 80% of them singletons. Sample: peripheral blood, taken 28 days after the second AZD1222 dose. The receptors were gathered from an adult who received the AZD1222 COVID-19 vaccine.

This chain links TRBV7-9 with TRBJ2-5; TRBD2 aligns across 7 bases. V lost 1 base, J lost 0 bases, and 5 bases stayed unmatched. The germline V gene has CDR1 SEHNR and CDR2 FQNEAQ (reference sequence). This CDR3 has 16 amino acids. The CDR3 nucleotides read TGTGCCAGCAGCTTAGGTACGGGGGGACACCAAGAGACCCAGTACTTC. Its protein product is CASSLGTGGHQETQYF.

This chain uses TRBV12-5 with TRBJ2-5; TRBD2 is a possible D gene (5 bases). The V end was cut by 6 bases, the J end by 0 bases, with 5 bases between. Germline V gene lookup returns CDR1 LGHNT and CDR2 FRNRAP. The CDR3 runs 12 residues. In DNA, the CDR3 is TGTGCTAGTGGGAGGGACCAAGAGACCCAGTACTTC. It translates to CASGRDQETQYF.

The chain combines TRBV7-2 with TRBJ2-7; D not resolved. Trimming pared 2 bases from V and 3 bases from J, leaving 8 bases between. The CDR3 extends over 13 amino acids. Germline V gene lookup returns CDR1 SGHTA and CDR2 FQGNSA. CDR3 amino acids: CASSLNWNYEQYF. The CDR3, as DNA: TGTGCCAGCAGCTTAAACTGGAACTACGAGCAGTACTTC.

The rearrangement uses TRBV19 and TRBJ2-3, with D maybe TRBD1 (6 bases). The V end lost 4 bases, the J end lost 4 bases, and 12 bases lay between the germline ends. Germline CDR1 and CDR2: LNHDA and SQIVND (reference sequence). This CDR3 is 14 amino acids long. CDR3 residues: CASSNSGEADTQYF. The CDR3 bases are TGTGCCAGTAGTAATTCAGGGGAAGCAGATACGCAGTATTTT.

This chain connects TRBV2 to TRBJ1-1, with a possible D match to TRBD1 (6 bases). The V gene's germline CDR1 is SNHLY and CDR2 FYNNEI. CDR3 length equals 13 residues. Trimming pared 10 bases from V and 5 bases from J, leaving 17 bases between. CDR3 amino acids: CATNRVRGTEAFF. The CDR3 DNA reads as TGTGCCACAAACAGGGTGAGGGGAACTGAAGCTTTCTTT.

This rearrangement joins TRBV4-3 to TRBJ2-3; D may be TRBD2 (6 bases). The CDR3 has 16 amino acids. Germline loops: CDR1 LGHNA, CDR2 YSLEER. Trimming shortened V by 0 bases and J by 0 bases, and 10 bases separated the two germline ends. The DNA for the CDR3 is TGCGCCAGCAGCCAAGAGGGGGGTTCTAGCACAGATACGCAGTATTTT. This codes for CASSQEGGSSTDTQYF.

The chain is built from TRBV3-1 (or the pseudogene TRBV3-2) and TRBJ1-3; D call uncertain. The CDR3 is 14 residues long. The V gene's germline CDR1 is LGHDT and CDR2 YNNKEL (reference sequence). The germline V and J ends were trimmed by 1 base and 0 bases, with 4 bases remaining between them. CDR3: CASSQVSSGNTIYF. CDR3 nucleotides: TGTGCCAGCAGCCAAGTTAGCTCTGGAAACACCATATATTTT.

CDR3 amino acids: CASSRQVNSPLHF. In nucleotides, the CDR3 is TGTGCCAGTAGTAGACAGGTGAATTCACCCCTCCACTTT. V is TRBV19 and J is TRBJ1-6; TRBD1 might be the D (6 bases). V was shortened by 4 bases and J by 7 bases, with 8 bases between the two germline ends. This CDR3 is built from 13 residues. The germline V gene encodes CDR1 LNHDA and CDR2 SQIVND (reference sequence).